The present T cell receptor beta chain was sequenced within a study of blood T cell repertoires in COVID-19. Study information: Collection of acute and convalescent COVID-19 samples took place in the United States, Italy and Spain. Sample material is recorded as cDNA or gDNA derived from T cells, B-cell-depleted T cells, or PBMCs.

In the study's own analysis: Counts of nucleated cells, estimated from reference gene primer amplification, were obtained. Only in-frame clones appear in the TCRdb table, and some are missing; sequencing was by immunoSEQ multiplex PCR. The V and J calls and clone size come from that table; D and trimming were worked out from the DNA. The sample includes tens of thousands of clones, 85% to 90% of them seen just once. V lost 6 bases to trimming and J lost 9 bases; unmatched junction nucleotides: 9. The CDR3 is 14 residues long. Looked up from germline, CDR1 is GTSNPN and CDR2 is SVGIG (reference sequence).

The gene calls are TRBV30 and TRBJ2-3; 13 bases are shared with TRBD2. The receptor comes from a man aged 50 to 60 with acute or convalescent COVID-19. Specimen: peripheral blood. CDR3 nucleotide sequence: TGTGCCTGCACGACTAGCGGGAGGACCGGGACGCAGTATTTT. Residues: CACTTSGRTGTQYF.